Listed below are T cell receptor beta chains from one sample, sequenced in a study of blood T cells in healthy people across ages. MiXCR, applied by TCRdb to the 5' RACE reads, yields one record per CDR3 protein. The table includes around 1,500,000 distinct CDR3 sequences, 42% detected once. Specimen: blood. Receptors were obtained from a woman under 30 in good health. Each CDR3 is given without its conserved first and last residue.

CDR3 protein	V gene	J gene
ASSPIFGSYEQY	TRBV27	TRBJ2-7
AISPAGQAYGYT	TRBV10-3	TRBJ1-2
ASSRRGGTYTYGYT	TRBV4-1	TRBJ1-2
ASSEAQGSQPQH	TRBV2	TRBJ1-5
ASSSEGTYGYT	TRBV2	TRBJ1-2
ASSTGLQPQH	TRBV19	TRBJ1-5
SARAQSDGEAF	TRBV20-1	TRBJ1-1
ASSLPPRLALNEQF	TRBV7-9	TRBJ2-1
ASSYLVGRTEAF	TRBV6-6	TRBJ1-1
ASSARDPRTDTQY	TRBV5-1	TRBJ2-3
ASSLGREWNEQF	TRBV5-1	TRBJ2-1
ASGQGQISSEQY	TRBV27	TRBJ2-7
SVDGQLQETQY	TRBV29-1	TRBJ2-5
ASSLDPHSYEQY	TRBV7-2	TRBJ2-7
ASSQTTRTSGRANEQF	TRBV3-1	TRBJ2-1
SGARGDQETQY	TRBV29-1	TRBJ2-5
ASSLAGGTDEQF	TRBV7-9	TRBJ2-1
ATSRTGVGSPLH	TRBV15	TRBJ1-6
ASREGSSYNSPLH	TRBV28	TRBJ1-6
ASSAAQGTYGYT	TRBV2	TRBJ1-2
ATSRDRTHFDSRVY	TRBV15	TRBJ2-7
ASSSRGASGYEQY	TRBV12-3/TRBV12-4	TRBJ2-7
AWSVERAGGYT	TRBV30	TRBJ1-2
ASSPQRNSYNSPLH	TRBV18	TRBJ1-6
ASRRTSGTQETQY	TRBV6-5	TRBJ2-5
AWSILAGGEDTQY	TRBV30	TRBJ2-3
ASSQHPSQGNTQY	TRBV4-1	TRBJ2-3
ASSSSFGTGDNEQF	TRBV3-1	TRBJ2-1
SARDWGATYNEQF	TRBV20-1	TRBJ2-1
SAEGGVGRNQPQH	TRBV20-1	TRBJ1-5
GSSLQYEQY	TRBV28	-
ASSEAVCREGTEAF	TRBV2	TRBJ1-1
SARDRGGKTYEQY	TRBV20-1	TRBJ2-7
ASSTLDRSTDTQY	TRBV12-3/TRBV12-4	TRBJ2-3
SARPGTSVSDEQF	TRBV20-1	TRBJ2-1
ATSDPGQGSNEQY	TRBV24-1	TRBJ2-5
ASSPGQGVRCT	TRBV12-3/TRBV12-4	TRBJ1-2
SATLGDGGSGNTIY	TRBV20-1	TRBJ1-3
ASSYGEAGANVLT	TRBV6-2/TRBV6-3	TRBJ2-6
ASSPGLLGQGFGSYEQY	TRBV5-6	TRBJ2-7
SVGHGAGGVNEQY	TRBV29-1	TRBJ2-7
ACEPPLQGRETQY	TRBV4-2	-
SARDPTSGRTNEQF	TRBV20-1	TRBJ2-1
ASSPPSGSYNEQF	TRBV18	TRBJ2-1
ASSYSPGTSGIYNEQF	TRBV6-2/TRBV6-3	TRBJ2-1
SSKTGRLLDEQF	TRBV20-1	TRBJ2-1
AISESLGGVSTDTQY	TRBV10-3	TRBJ2-3
SVVIGRRNEQY	TRBV29-1	TRBJ2-7
ASSPGLAVTDTQY	TRBV9	TRBJ2-3
SVREPGGTEAF	TRBV20-1	TRBJ1-1
ASLTSGNTIY	TRBV3-1	TRBJ1-3
ASKIRQESSNQPQH	TRBV6-1	TRBJ1-5